These 19 T cell receptor beta chains were all obtained from the same sample, sequenced in a study of CD8+ T cells in alopecia areata. Sequencing templates came from extracted RNA that was reverse transcribed into cDNA. Sequenced by immunoSEQ multiplex PCR; TCRdb stores in-frame clones only, minus some. Of some 200,000 clones listed, 50% to 60% are singletons. Sequenced here: CD4+ T cells sorted from blood, sampled at week 0. Receptors originate from a human donor with alopecia areata.

The rearrangement joins TRBV7-2 to TRBJ1-2, with unresolved D. The CDR3 covers 12 residues. Trimming took 0 bases from V and 3 from J, leaving 2 bases between them. CDR1 and CDR2 (germline): SGHTA, FQGNSA. Here the CDR3 DNA reads TGTGCCAGCAGCTTAGCGGACTATGGCTACACCTTC. Encoded protein: CASSLADYGYTF.

The chain carries TRBV10-3 and TRBJ1-2; D is uncertain. V lost 8 bases, J lost 8 bases, and 15 bases lay in between. There are 12 residues in the CDR3. CDR1 and CDR2 from the germline V gene are ENHRY and SYGVKD. The CDR3 is CAIHEEFSGYTF. CDR3 in DNA: TGTGCCATCCACGAGGAGTTTTCGGGCTACACCTTC.

This clone was recorded a few times. The rearrangement links TRBV5-6 to TRBJ2-6; D is uncertain. The CDR3 loop spans 12 amino acids. CDR1 and CDR2 from the germline V gene are SGHDT and YYEEEE. The germline V and J ends were trimmed by 0 bases and 9 bases, with 4 bases remaining between them. The chain's CDR3 is CASSLAVNVLTF. The CDR3, as DNA: TGTGCCAGCAGCTTGGCGGTCAACGTCCTGACTTTC.

This clone was observed a few times. The chain combines TRBV18 with TRBJ2-6, with a tentative D call TRBD1 (6 bases). The V end lost 5 bases, the J end lost 1 base, and 9 bases lay between the germline ends. The germline V gene has CDR1 KGHSH and CDR2 LQKENI. CDR3 length: 15 residues. The CDR3 loop reads CASSSTGSGANVLTF. CDR3 bases: TGTGCCAGCTCATCCACAGGGTCTGGGGCCAACGTCCTGACTTTC.

The chain recombines TRBV6-6 with TRBJ2-3; TRBD2 is a possible D gene (6 bases). Germline assignment: CDR1 MNHNY and CDR2 SVGAGI (reference sequence). V was cut by 7 bases and J by 1 base, with 12 bases left in between. The CDR3 is 14 amino acids. CDR3 sequence: CASTSAGRTDTQYF. Here the CDR3 DNA reads TGTGCCAGCACCTCGGCGGGGCGCACAGATACGCAGTATTTT.

In this sample, this clone turned up a few times. This chain links TRBV19 with TRBJ1-1; D remains unclear. V lost 6 bases, J lost 4 bases, and 18 bases lay in between. The CDR3 length is 15 residues. Germline-derived CDR1 and CDR2 are LNHDA and SQIVND (reference sequence). CDR3: CASSGSAVTFTEAFF. The CDR3, as DNA: TGTGCCAGTAGCGGATCAGCAGTTACCTTCACTGAAGCTTTCTTT.

The V gene is TRBV25-1, the J gene TRBJ2-7; D is ambiguous. The germline gives CDR1 MGHDK, CDR2 SYGVNS. This CDR3 has 14 residues. The V end lost 3 bases, the J end lost 5 bases, and 14 bases lay between the germline ends. The CDR3 spells CASSEFDPRDEQYF. DNA of the CDR3: TGTGCCAGCAGTGAGTTCGACCCAAGGGACGAGCAGTACTTC.

The chain combines TRBV15 with TRBJ1-2; D gene ambiguous. Trimming removed 1 base from V and 4 bases from J, with 10 bases in between. The CDR3 totals 14 residues. Germline V gene sequence: CDR1 LNHNV, CDR2 YYDKDF (reference sequence). The CDR3 loop reads CATSRAGGSYGYTF. The CDR3 DNA follows: TGTGCCACCAGCAGAGCGGGAGGGAGCTATGGCTACACCTTC.

V gene TRBV27 combines with J gene TRBJ2-7; D perhaps matches TRBD1 (5 bases). Germline CDR1 reads MNHEY; CDR2 reads SMNVEV (reference sequence). Trimming stripped 2 bases from V and 1 base from J, with 9 bases between. The CDR3 contains 14 residues. CDR3 coding DNA: TGTGCCAGCAGTTTAAGGACACCATCCTACGAGCAGTACTTC. This codes for CASSLRTPSYEQYF.

This clone was seen just once. The chain joins TRBV2 to TRBJ2-1; 7 bases line up with TRBD1. The J segment lost 4 bases and the V segment lost 3 bases, leaving 3 bases of the junction unmatched. Per germline, CDR1 SNHLY and CDR2 FYNNEI. CDR3 length: 14 residues. The CDR3 DNA reads TGTGCCAGCAGTGAGGCAGGGGGTTACAATGAGCAGTTCTTC. It specifies CASSEAGGYNEQFF.

This sequence joins TRBV30 and TRBJ2-5; D is ambiguous. Germline V gene lookup returns CDR1 GTSNPN and CDR2 SVGIG (reference sequence). The length of the CDR3 is 15 residues. V lost 7 bases and J lost 5, with 23 bases in between. CDR3 in amino acids: CASTVSAALWETQYF. As DNA, the CDR3 is TGTGCCTCCACGGTGAGCGCGGCTCTATGGGAGACCCAGTACTTC.

This clone showed up just a few times. The chain recombines TRBV2 with TRBJ1-4; TRBD1 might be the D (5 bases). CDR1 SNHLY and CDR2 FYNNEI come from the germline V gene. The CDR3 sequence is 13 residues long. Trimming took 3 bases from V and 6 from J, leaving 8 bases between them. The CDR3 DNA reads TGTGCCAGCAGTGAGGGCAGGGATGAAAAACTGTTTTTT. As protein: CASSEGRDEKLFF.

This clone was seen a few times. This sample also contains other DNA sequences that code for the same CDR3. The rearrangement links TRBV29-1 to TRBJ2-5; D gene unclear. The CDR3 length is 13 residues. CDR1 SQVTM and CDR2 ANQGSEA come from the germline V gene. Trimming cost V 4 bases and J 0 bases, with 9 bases left between them. The CDR3 nucleotides read TGCAGCGTTGCGGGTAGATACCAAGAGACCCAGTACTTC. It translates to CSVAGRYQETQYF. The whole variable domain, remainder taken from reference TRBV29-1 and TRBJ2-5, is SAVISQKPSRDICQRGTSLTIQCQVDSQVTMMFWYRQQPGQSLTLIATANQGSEATYESGFVIDKFPISRPNLTFSTLTVSNMSPEDSSIYLCSVAGRYQETQYFGPGTRLLVL.

The chain carries TRBV5-1 and TRBJ2-5; TRBD1 agrees at 7 bases. The CDR3 runs to 13 residues. Germline CDR1 is SGHRS and CDR2 is YFSETQ. The V gene end was trimmed by 6 bases and the J gene end by 4 bases; junction bases not matched to a gene: 6. The CDR3 is CASKRSGGETQYF. The CDR3 region has the DNA TGCGCCAGCAAACGGTCAGGGGGAGAGACCCAGTACTTC.

This rearrangement joins TRBV30 to TRBJ1-6; possibly TRBD1 for D (6 bases). Germline CDR1 reads GTSNPN; CDR2 reads SVGIG (reference sequence). This CDR3 has 13 residues. The V end was cut by 3 bases, the J end by 12 bases, with 15 bases between. CDR3 sequence: CAWSSTGSVPLHF. CDR3 bases: TGTGCCTGGAGCTCGACAGGTTCCGTACCCCTCCACTTT.

This clone was recorded a few times. This chain joins TRBV29-1 and TRBJ1-1; maybe TRBD1 (5 bases). Trimming took 3 bases from V and 1 from J, leaving 15 bases between them. Germline V gives CDR1 SQVTM, CDR2 ANQGSEA. The CDR3 sequence is 15 residues long. CDR3 sequence (DNA): TGCAGCGTTGAGGGGGTGGGTTATGGGAACACTGAAGCTTTCTTT. Translating it yields CSVEGVGYGNTEAFF.

This chain uses TRBV14 with TRBJ2-1; a weak D match, TRBD1 (5 bases). The CDR3 totals 16 residues. Looked up from germline, CDR1 is SGHDN and CDR2 is FVKESK. Trimming cost V 4 bases and J 3 bases, with 16 bases left between them. In DNA, the CDR3 is TGTGCCAGCAGCCCAATCATTGACAGCCACTACAATGAGCAGTTCTTC. Its protein product is CASSPIIDSHYNEQFF.

This clone was seen more than once but under ten times. CDR3: CASSRTLLGGYGNTIYF. The CDR3 region has the DNA TGTGCCAGCAGCCGAACACTGCTGGGGGGCTATGGAAACACCATATATTTT. The chain combines TRBV11-2 with TRBJ1-3, with D perhaps TRBD1 (6 bases). This CDR3 spans 17 amino acids. Trimming pared 5 bases from V and 3 bases from J, leaving 20 bases between. In germline, CDR1 is SGHAT, CDR2 FQNNGV.

J is TRBJ2-1 and V is TRBV30; TRBD2 is a possible D gene (6 bases). The V gene's germline CDR1 is GTSNPN and CDR2 SVGIG (reference sequence). V lost 5 bases to trimming and J lost 9 bases, with 17 bases between them. The CDR3 is 13 residues long. The DNA for the CDR3 is TGTGCCTGGGATCGACTGGGGGGAATTGAGCAGTTCTTC. This gives the protein CAWDRLGGIEQFF.